Shown below are 2 T cell receptor beta chains from a single sample sequenced in a study of OX40 agonist ivuxolimab in advanced cancers. Assay used: immunoSEQ multiplex PCR; TCRdb lists only in-frame clones, some missing. The sample lists about 55,000 clones, under 85% occurring once. The input for sequencing was CD4+ or CD8+ T cells sorted from blood, taken in a trial of the OX40 agonist ivuxolimab. These receptors were taken from an adult with an advanced solid tumor such as melanoma, head and neck, liver or kidney cancer.

By frequency in the sample, this clone is medium-sized. The chain carries TRBV11-2 and TRBJ2-7; 8 bases are shared with TRBD2. The length of the CDR3 is 15 residues. After removal of 1 base from V and 3 bases from J, the junction contained 5 bases not matched to a gene. Germline CDR1 is SGHAT and CDR2 is FQNNGV. CDR3 coding DNA: TGTGCCAGCAGCTTAGCGGGAGGGCCTAACTACGAGCAGTACTTC. It specifies CASSLAGGPNYEQYF.

V is TRBV20-1 and J is TRBJ1-2; unclear D gene. The ends were cut back, 3 bases at V and 4 bases at J, with 6 bases in the middle. Germline V gene data show CDR1 as DFQATT and CDR2 as SNEGSKA (reference sequence). CDR3 size: 11 residues. CDR3 region: CSASPSYGYTF. The CDR3, as DNA: TGCAGTGCTAGTCCAAGCTATGGCTACACCTTC.